This T cell receptor (beta chain) was documented in a study of T cell responses to AZD1222 COVID-19 vaccine. Whole-study results and caveats: Clonal diversity was possibly underestimated, and the donors were mostly white British, with more females. The number of AZD1222 recipients seropositive at baseline was only five to seven. Repertoire sampling occurred only after the peak T cell response. Nearly half of spike-specific TCRs reportedly go after variant regions that carry no mutations.

Sequenced by immunoSEQ multiplex PCR; TCRdb stores in-frame clones only, minus some. The sample lists 25,000 to 35,000 clones, roughly 93% seen once, with 8.1% in the top ten. The length of the CDR3 is 13 residues. Looked up from germline, CDR1 is SNHLY and CDR2 is FYNNEI. V was shortened by 3 bases and J by 7 bases, with 12 bases between the two germline ends. Worth noting for this clone: Its target is not known.

The chain combines TRBV2 with TRBJ2-5, with D maybe TRBD2 (7 bases). The TCR comes from an adult in good health. The source material was peripheral blood, sampled on day 0 of AZD1222 vaccination. The CDR3 sequence is CASSDGGGGTQYF. CDR3 DNA sequence: TGTGCCAGCAGTGATGGAGGGGGGGGGACCCAGTACTTC. Complete variable domain (other parts from reference TRBV2 and TRBJ2-5): EPEVTQTPSHQVTQMGQEVILRCVPISNHLYFYWYRQILGQKVEFLVSFYNNEISEKSEIFDDQFSVERPDGSNFTLKIRSTKLEDSAMYFCASSDGGGGTQYFGPGTRLLVL.